This is a list of T cell receptor beta chains from one sample in a study of shared clonotypes between healthy human individuals. Assay: immunoSEQ multiplex PCR; the TCRdb copy retains only in-frame clones and omits some. In the table there are roughly 2.5 million clones, 85% to 95% of which are singletons. The sequencing sample was made of naive CD4+ T cells sorted from blood. The receptors were gathered from a man aged 18 to 35 in good health. CDR3s include the opening cysteine and the closing phenylalanine or tryptophan. The D gene is left open where the match is weak. Where a row states a size, it is once, few, many or the class of an expanded clone; other rows omit it.

abundance | j_gene | v_gene | d_gene | CDR3nt | CDR3aa
- | TRBJ2-7 | TRBV23-1 | TRBD2 | TGCGCCAGCAGTCAATCGCGGCTAGCGGGTTCCTACGAGCAGTACTTC | CASSQSRLAGSYEQYF
- | TRBJ1-3 | TRBV2 | - | TGTGCCAGCAGGGCACAGGTAACTGGAAACACCATATATTTT | CASRAQVTGNTIYF
few | TRBJ1-2 | TRBV14 | - | TGTGCCAGCAGCCAACCAGGGAAAGCTAACTATGGCTACACCTTC | CASSQPGKANYGYTF
- | TRBJ2-1 | TRBV10-3 | TRBD1 | TGTGCCATCAACGGGGACAGGGACGGGAATGAGCAGTTCTTC | CAINGDRDGNEQFF
- | TRBJ2-2 | TRBV6-5 | - | TGTGCCAGCAGTTACGAGGGACTTAACACCGGGGAGCTGTTTTTT | CASSYEGLNTGELFF
- | TRBJ2-4 | TRBV6-5 | - | TGTGCCAGCAGTCGCCCAGCTGAGAACATTCAGTACTTC | CASSRPAENIQYF
- | TRBJ2-3 | TRBV11-2 | - | TGTGCCAGCAGCTCATCCGGCCTCCGACTAGTCGAGGTAGATACGCAGTATTTT | CASSSSGLRLVEVDTQYF
- | TRBJ2-3 | TRBV19 | - | TGTGCCAGTACCCCAACGGGTAGGGGTCGGGCAGATACGCAGTATTTT | CASTPTGRGRADTQYF
- | TRBJ2-1 | TRBV6-6 | - | TGTGCCAGCAGTCCCTCGGGCTTAAATGAGCAGTTCTTC | CASSPSGLNEQFF
- | TRBJ2-3 | TRBV9 | TRBD1 | TGTGCCAGCAGCCCCAGGACAGGGGAGGGCACAGATACGCAGTATTTT | CASSPRTGEGTDTQYF
- | TRBJ1-4 | TRBV7-2 | TRBD1 | TGTGCCAGCAGCTTAGCTCGACAGGGGGAGAGCCAACTGTTTTTT | CASSLARQGESQLFF
- | TRBJ2-7 | TRBV10-3 | TRBD1 | TGTGCCATCATGACAGGGGTTTCCGACGAGCAGTACTTC | CAIMTGVSDEQYF
- | TRBJ1-5 | TRBV5-5 | - | TGTGCCAGCAGCGGGGGAGGATTTCGCAATCAGCCCCAGCATTTT | CASSGGGFRNQPQHF
once | TRBJ1-4 | TRBV19 | TRBD1 | TGTGCCAGTAGCGGCTCAGGGGGCCGAGAAAAACTGTTTTTT | CASSGSGGREKLFF
- | TRBJ2-1 | TRBV9 | - | TGTGCCAGCAGCGTACGGCAGGGTGCAGATGAGCAGTTCTTC | CASSVRQGADEQFF
- | TRBJ2-4 | TRBV2 | - | TGTGCCAGCAGTGGTGGAGCCAAAAACATTCAGTACTTC | CASSGGAKNIQYF
- | TRBJ2-5 | TRBV7-2 | TRBD1 | TGTGCCAGCAGCCCGACAGGGGTGGAGACCCAGTACTTC | CASSPTGVETQYF
- | TRBJ2-7 | TRBV25-1 | TRBD2 | TGTGCCAGCAGTGACCATGGGACTAGCGGGAGTGGGCTCTACGAGCAGTACTTC | CASSDHGTSGSGLYEQYF
once | TRBJ2-1 | TRBV5-4 | TRBD1 | TGTGCCAGCAGCTCGGACAGGGCCCCCTACAATGAGCAGTTCTTC | CASSSDRAPYNEQFF
- | TRBJ1-3 | TRBV5-1 | - | TGCGCCAGCAGCTCGGGGCTGGGAGACACCATATATTTT | CASSSGLGDTIYF
- | TRBJ2-7 | TRBV28 | - | TGTGCCAGCAGTCCAAGGGTGGTCCGCGAGCAGTACTTC | CASSPRVVREQYF
- | TRBJ1-6 | TRBV2 | TRBD1 | TGTGCCAGCAGAGGGACAGGGAGTAATTCACCCCTCCACTTT | CASRGTGSNSPLHF
once | TRBJ2-5 | TRBV7-6 | - | TGTGCCAGCAGCTTAGTCGGCCTCCAAGAGACCCAGTACTTC | CASSLVGLQETQYF
once | TRBJ2-5 | TRBV2 | - | TGTGCCAGCAAGCGGACTTGGGGAGAGACCCAGTACTTC | CASKRTWGETQYF
- | TRBJ1-3 | TRBV18 | - | TGTGCCAGCTCACTTCAGGACCTCTTCTCTGGAAACACCATATATTTT | CASSLQDLFSGNTIYF
- | TRBJ2-4 | TRBV6-5 | - | TGTGCCAGCCATAGAGAAAACATTCAGTACTTC | CASHRENIQYF
- | TRBJ2-6 | TRBV30 | TRBD1 | TGTGCCTGGGGCAGGGGGCGCGGGGCCAACGTCCTGACTTTC | CAWGRGRGANVLTF
- | TRBJ2-5 | TRBV23-1 | - | TGCGCCAGCAGTCAATCGGGGATTAGGCGACAGCGAGAGACCCAGTACTTC | CASSQSGIRRQRETQYF
- | TRBJ2-1 | TRBV11-2 | - | TGTGCCAGCAGCTTAGTTTATGTTAGGAAACGGTACAATGAGCAGTTCTTC | CASSLVYVRKRYNEQFF
- | TRBJ2-2 | TRBV2 | - | TGTGCCAGCAGTGAAGGGAACACCGGGGAGCTGTTTTTT | CASSEGNTGELFF
- | TRBJ1-2 | TRBV6-5 | - | TGTGCCAGCAGTTACTCGGGAGATGGCTACACCTTC | CASSYSGDGYTF
- | TRBJ2-2 | TRBV5-4 | TRBD1 | TGTGCCAGCAGCTTTACAGGGGGCAACACCGGGGAGCTGTTTTTT | CASSFTGGNTGELFF
- | TRBJ1-1 | TRBV5-6 | TRBD1 | TGTGCCAGCTTTTCCCCGGGACAGCAATATAACACTGAAGCTTTCTTT | CASFSPGQQYNTEAFF
- | TRBJ1-4 | TRBV11-3 | TRBD1 | TGTGCCAGCAGCTATAACAGGGGGTGGCAACTGTTTTTT | CASSYNRGWQLFF
once | TRBJ1-3 | TRBV28 | - | TGTGCCAGCAGTTTATTGGGGGAGGGGAATAAGGGAAACACCATATATTTT | CASSLLGEGNKGNTIYF
- | TRBJ1-1 | TRBV5-5 | - | TGTGCCAGCAGCTTGGGAGGAAATAGTGAAGCTTTCTTT | CASSLGGNSEAFF
- | TRBJ1-2 | TRBV18 | - | TGTGCCAGCTCACCAAGGGAGGGAACTATGAGCTACACCTTC | CASSPREGTMSYTF